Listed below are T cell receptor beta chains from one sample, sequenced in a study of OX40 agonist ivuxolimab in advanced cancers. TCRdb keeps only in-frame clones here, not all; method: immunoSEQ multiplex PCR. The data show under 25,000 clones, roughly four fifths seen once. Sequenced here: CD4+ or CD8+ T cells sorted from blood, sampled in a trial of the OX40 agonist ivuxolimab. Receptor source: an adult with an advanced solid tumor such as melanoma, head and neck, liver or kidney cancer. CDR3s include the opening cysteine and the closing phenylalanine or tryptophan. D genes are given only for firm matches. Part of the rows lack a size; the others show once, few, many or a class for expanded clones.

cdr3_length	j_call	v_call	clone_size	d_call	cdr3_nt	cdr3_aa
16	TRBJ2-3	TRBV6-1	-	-	TGTGCCAGCAGTGATGGTCCGAGCCAGGGCTTCGATACGCAGTATTTT	CASSDGPSQGFDTQYF
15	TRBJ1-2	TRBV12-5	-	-	TGTGCTAGTGGTTTGGATTATCGGGGGCAGGAGGGCTACACCTTC	CASGLDYRGQEGYTF
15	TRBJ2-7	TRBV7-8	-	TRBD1	TGTGCCAGCAACCTACGTGGAACAGGGGCCTACGAGCAGTACTTC	CASNLRGTGAYEQYF
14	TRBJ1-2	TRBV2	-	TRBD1	TGTGCCAGCAGTGAATTCGGGACAGTTTATGGCTACACCTTC	CASSEFGTVYGYTF
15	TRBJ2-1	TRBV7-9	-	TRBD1	TGTGCCAGCAGTTGGAGACAGGGGGACAGGAATGAGCAGTTCTTC	CASSWRQGDRNEQFF
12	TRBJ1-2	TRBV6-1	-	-	TGTGCCAGCACCCCCCTGGAGCTAGGCTACACCTTC	CASTPLELGYTF
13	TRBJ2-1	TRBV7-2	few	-	TGTGCCAGCAGCTTCCAGGGGTTCAATGAGCAGTTCTTC	CASSFQGFNEQFF
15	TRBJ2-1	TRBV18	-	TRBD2	TGTGCCAGCTCAGCCTTAGCGGGAGGTAACAATGAGCAGTTCTTC	CASSALAGGNNEQFF
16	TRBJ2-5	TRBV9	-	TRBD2	TGTGCCAGCAGCCCACGACTAGCGGGAGGTCAGGTGACCCAGTACTTC	CASSPRLAGGQVTQYF
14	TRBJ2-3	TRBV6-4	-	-	TGTGCCAGCAGTGACTCGGCCCTCACAGATACGCAGTATTTT	CASSDSALTDTQYF
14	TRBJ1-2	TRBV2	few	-	TGTGCCAGCAGTGAAGGACAGGCCCGGGGTGGCTACACCTTC	CASSEGQARGGYTF
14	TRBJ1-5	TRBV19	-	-	TGTGCCTCCCGAGGAGACTATAGCAATCAGCCCCAGCATTTT	CASRGDYSNQPQHF
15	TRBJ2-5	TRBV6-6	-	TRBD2	TGTGCCAGCAGGAGGACTAGCGGGAGGAGTGAGACCCAGTACTTC	CASRRTSGRSETQYF
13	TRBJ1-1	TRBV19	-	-	TGTGCCAGTAGTATCGCAGCGAACACTGAAGCTTTCTTT	CASSIAANTEAFF
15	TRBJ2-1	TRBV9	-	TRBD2	TGTGCCAGCAGCCCCTGGAGCGGGAGGGCCGATGAGCAGTTCTTC	CASSPWSGRADEQFF
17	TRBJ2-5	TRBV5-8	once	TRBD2	TGTGCCAGCAGCTTGGCCGGGACTAGCGGGACCCAAGAGACCCAGTACTTC	CASSLAGTSGTQETQYF
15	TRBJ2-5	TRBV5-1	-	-	TGCGCCAGCAGCTTGGACCCGGGAGTCGGGGAGACCCAGTACTTC	CASSLDPGVGETQYF
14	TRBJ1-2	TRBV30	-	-	TGTGCCTGGAGTTCGACTTTCTCCGACTATGGCTACACCTTC	CAWSSTFSDYGYTF
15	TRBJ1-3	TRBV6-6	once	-	TGTGCCAGCAGCCTTACACCGGCCTCTGGAAACACCATATATTTT	CASSLTPASGNTIYF
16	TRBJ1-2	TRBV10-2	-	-	TGCGCCAGCAGTGACGTGGACGTAAGGGAATTTTATGGCTACACCTTC	CASSDVDVREFYGYTF
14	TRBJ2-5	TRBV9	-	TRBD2	TGTGCCAGCAGCGTCGCAGCGGGGCAAGAGACCCAGTACTTC	CASSVAAGQETQYF
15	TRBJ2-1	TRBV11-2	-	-	TGTGCCAGCAGCCTTGCGGGGTTCTCCTACAATGAGCAGTTCTTC	CASSLAGFSYNEQFF
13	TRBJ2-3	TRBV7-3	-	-	TGTGCCAGCAGCCCCCAACCATCTGATACGCAGTATTTT	CASSPQPSDTQYF